This T cell receptor delta chain was recorded in a study of gamma-delta chains in newborns, infants, children. For the study at large: Microbial exposure reportedly drives polyclonal innate γδ T cell expansion after birth.

TCRdb repeated clone calling on the reads with CATT. The sample records 4,400 or so delta-chain clones, 30% to 40% being singletons. The CDR3 covers 22 residues. Germline-derived CDR1 and CDR2 are TSWWSYY and QGS. The V and J ends lost 4 bases and 0 bases, in that order; junction bases with no gene match: 24. This TCR was sampled from a child who received the measles vaccine. V is TRDV1 and J is TRDJ1, with 9 positions matching TRDD3. The sequenced sample was blood. This chain's CDR3 is CALGASSSRTGGPDWYTDKLIF. CDR3 DNA sequence: TGTGCTCTTGGGGCCAGCTCCTCCCGTACTGGGGGACCCGACTGGTACACCGATAAACTCATCTTT.